These 26 T cell receptor beta chains share one sample of origin, sequenced in a study of identical twins. TCRdb re-analysed the 5' RACE reads in MiXCR, keeping a single row per CDR3 protein. This table holds about 240,000 distinct CDR3 sequences, 10% to 15% found once. These data were also reused for a study on yellow fever vaccine responses in identical twins.

Source material: memory (CD45RO+) T cells sorted from blood. The source of these receptors is a woman younger than 30 in good health.

This clonotype has a handful of counts. The gene calls are TRBV10-3 and TRBJ1-5; 8 bases are a match to TRBD1. V gave up 6 bases and J gave up 6 bases; unmatched junction bases: 7. CDR1 and CDR2 from the germline V gene are ENHRY and SYGVKD. The CDR3 runs to 14 residues. CDR3 nucleotide sequence: TGTGCCATCAGCGGACAGGGAAAGGGTCAGCCCCAGCATTTT. It codes for CAISGQGKGQPQHF.

The rearrangement joins TRBV5-1 to TRBJ2-1; D may be TRBD1 or TRBD2 (5 bases each). This CDR3 region has 13 residues. The V gene's germline CDR1 is SGHRS and CDR2 YFSETQ. Trimming pared 7 bases from V and 8 bases from J, leaving 16 bases between. CDR3 protein: CASSRGDGDEQFF. The CDR3 DNA follows: TGCGCCAGCTCGAGGGGCGACGGGGATGAGCAGTTCTTC.

This clonotype was found a few times. The chain employs TRBV30 and TRBJ1-1, with unresolved D. Germline CDR1 is GTSNPN and CDR2 is SVGIG (reference sequence). This CDR3 spans 12 amino acids. The V end lost 2 bases, the J end lost 1 base, and 5 bases lay between the germline ends. CDR3 in amino acids: CAWSTENTEAFF. The CDR3 bases are TGTGCCTGGAGTACCGAGAACACTGAAGCTTTCTTT.

This clonotype has more than one count but fewer than ten. The chain has TRBV6-1 and TRBJ2-2, with 10 nucleotides matching TRBD1. The CDR3 length is 16 residues. V lost 6 bases and J lost 5; bases outside the gene matches: 9. Germline-derived CDR1 and CDR2 are MNHNS and SASEGT. The DNA for the CDR3 is TGTGCCAGCAGCAACCTAGACAGGGGGCGAACCGGGGAGCTGTTTTTT. This translates into CASSNLDRGRTGELFF.

The chain combines TRBV7-2 with TRBJ2-5; no reliable D call. This CDR3 is built from 14 residues. V was clipped by 0 bases and J by 1 base, with 6 bases between them. Germline V CDR1 and CDR2: SGHTA, FQGNSA. CDR3 protein: CASSLASSQETQYF. Written as DNA, the CDR3 is TGTGCCAGCAGCTTAGCTAGCAGCCAAGAGACCCAGTACTTC.

The chain recombines TRBV7-9 with TRBJ2-2; no firm D call. The germline V gene has CDR1 SEHNR and CDR2 FQNEAQ (reference sequence). The CDR3 consists of 15 residues. V lost 5 bases, J lost 3 bases, and 13 bases lay in between. CDR3 residues: CASSPGAGHTGELFF. As DNA, the CDR3 is TGTGCCAGCAGCCCAGGAGCCGGGCACACCGGGGAGCTGTTTTTT.

This clonotype appeared many times. The chain is built from TRBV6-4 and TRBJ2-1; TRBD2 matches 11 bases. The V segment lost 4 bases and the J segment 2 bases; nucleotides outside the gene matches: 4. Looked up from germline, CDR1 is MRHNA and CDR2 is SNTAGT. CDR3 length: 16 amino acids. CDR3 in DNA: TGTGCCAGCAGTGGGCTAGCGGGAGGTCCCTACAATGAGCAGTTCTTC. It yields the protein CASSGLAGGPYNEQFF.

This clonotype occurred a few times. The V gene is TRBV29-1, the J gene TRBJ1-2; D unresolved. Germline CDR1 reads SQVTM; CDR2 reads ANQGSEA. The CDR3 sequence is 13 residues long. Trimming pared 7 bases from V and 3 bases from J, leaving 15 bases between. The chain's CDR3 is CSATSPGDYGYTF. As DNA, the CDR3 is TGCAGCGCAACCTCTCCAGGAGACTATGGCTACACCTTC.

The rearrangement joins TRBV7-2 to TRBJ2-3; D possibly uses TRBD1 or TRBD2 (5 bases each). The germline V gene encodes CDR1 SGHTA and CDR2 FQGNSA. V gave up 4 bases and J gave up 6 bases, with 14 bases separating them. CDR3 length equals 14 residues. Here the CDR3 DNA reads TGTGCCAGCAGCTCCCGGGGCCTGGGGGATACGCAGTATTTT. Translating it yields CASSSRGLGDTQYF.

This clonotype was seen a few times. One junction end does not reproduce the germline sequence, and a read error may be involved. The CDR3 DNA is TGTGCTAGCAGCCGATCCTCTTTGGGGGGCAATGAGCAGTTCTTC. Its protein product is CASSRSSLGGNEQFF. The chain is built from TRBV7-7 and TRBJ2-1; tentative D call: TRBD2 (6 bases). The CDR3 runs to 15 residues. In germline, CDR1 is SSHAT, CDR2 FNYEAQ (reference sequence). The variable domain in full, with the rest retrieved from reference TRBV7-7 and TRBJ2-1, is GAGVSQSPRYKVTKRGQDVTLRCDPISSHATLYWYQQALGQGPEFLTYFNYEAQPDKSGLPSDRFSAERPEGSISTLTIQRTEQRDSAMYRCASSRSSLGGNEQFFGPGTRLTVL.

This clonotype was picked up a small number of times. This sequence may be a read error, since a much larger clone differs from it by one base. It is likely a read error, because the conserved phenylalanine at the end of the CDR3 is missing. This chain uses TRBV7-3 with TRBJ2-5, with 7 bases aligning to TRBD2. CDR1 and CDR2 (germline): SGHTA, FQGTGA. The J segment lost 5 bases and the V segment lost 9 bases, leaving 9 bases of the junction unmatched. The CDR3 totals 13 residues. The CDR3 DNA follows: TGTGCCAGTTCCGGGGGGAGGAAGGAGACCCAGTACCTC. It encodes CASSGGRKETQYL.

This clonotype was found a few times. This chain joins TRBV4-2 and TRBJ2-5; a weak D match, TRBD2 (6 bases). There are 15 residues in the CDR3. In germline, CDR1 is LGHNA, CDR2 YNFKEQ. Between the trimmed V and J ends, which lost 0 bases and 5 bases, there was a span of 13 bases. The CDR3 nucleotides read TGTGCCAGCAGCCAAGATCCTGGGGGGAAGGAGACCCAGTACTTC. Protein product: CASSQDPGGKETQYF.

The chain has TRBV5-1 and TRBJ2-1; 8 bases align to TRBD1. Germline values: CDR1 SGHRS, CDR2 YFSETQ. The CDR3 is 15 residues long. With 4 bases clipped from V and 3 bases from J, the junction kept 6 bases outside the gene matches. The CDR3 is CASSLGTGLYNEQFF. The CDR3, as DNA: TGCGCCAGCAGCCTCGGGACAGGTCTCTACAATGAGCAGTTCTTC.

This sequence joins TRBV5-1 and TRBJ2-7; D possibly corresponds to TRBD1 (5 bases). The CDR3 is 15 amino acids. With 3 bases removed from V and 0 bases from J, the gap between germline ends came to 13 bases. The germline CDR1 and CDR2 sequences are SGHRS and YFSETQ. CDR3 DNA: TGCGCCAGCAGCTCGACGCGGCAGGGCTCCTACGAGCAGTACTTC. Protein: CASSSTRQGSYEQYF.

This chain links TRBV20-1 with TRBJ1-3; TRBD1 matches 9 bases. The junction had 4 bases not matched to a gene; V was cut back by 0 bases and J by 1 base. CDR1 and CDR2 (germline): DFQATT, SNEGSKA (reference sequence). This CDR3 has 16 residues. CDR3 residues: CSAREDRGLSGNTIYF. The CDR3 DNA sequence: TGCAGTGCTAGAGAGGACAGGGGTTTATCTGGAAACACCATATATTTT.

This chain links TRBV6-2 or TRBV6-3 with TRBJ2-7; the match to TRBD1 covers 11 bases. CDR1 and CDR2 from the germline V gene are MNHEY and SVGEGT. V was clipped by 2 bases and J by 5 bases; unmatched bases: 5. The CDR3 has 15 amino acids. As DNA, the CDR3 is TGTGCCAGCAGTTACCGAAGGACAGGGGGCGACGAGCAGTACTTC. Translated, it gives CASSYRRTGGDEQYF.

This rearrangement joins TRBV11-2 to TRBJ1-1; no reliable D call. CDR1 and CDR2 (germline): SGHAT, FQNNGV. V was pared by 4 bases and J by 5 bases, with 11 bases between. The CDR3 length is 13 residues. This CDR3 reads CASSSDFGTEAFF. DNA of the CDR3: TGTGCCAGCAGCTCCGATTTCGGAACTGAAGCTTTCTTT.

The chain joins TRBV20-1 to TRBJ2-1; maybe TRBD1 (5 bases). The CDR3 is made up of 15 amino acids. CDR1 is DFQATT, CDR2 SNEGSKA, per germline (reference sequence). The germline V and J ends were trimmed by 2 bases and 3 bases, with 14 bases remaining between them. The CDR3 here is CSARSQGQYYNEQFF. CDR3 coding DNA: TGCAGTGCTAGATCTCAGGGTCAGTACTACAATGAGCAGTTCTTC.

The V gene is TRBV6-2 or TRBV6-3, the J gene TRBJ2-5; TRBD1 aligns across 11 bases. CDR1 and CDR2 from the germline V gene are MNHEY and SVGEGT. This CDR3 spans 18 amino acids. V lost 2 bases to trimming and J lost 2 bases; unmatched junction nucleotides: 10. The CDR3 here is CASSYALDRGPYQETQYF. As DNA, the CDR3 is TGTGCCAGCAGTTACGCTCTGGACAGGGGGCCCTATCAAGAGACCCAGTACTTC.

This clonotype came up many times. The V call is TRBV12-3 or TRBV12-4, the J call TRBJ1-2; D is undetermined. The CDR3 runs to 12 residues. V was trimmed by 3 bases and J by 3 bases, leaving 5 bases between them. The CDR3 loop reads CASSLDDYGYTF. CDR3 nucleotides: TGTGCCAGCAGTTTGGATGACTATGGCTACACCTTC.

This rearrangement joins TRBV6-5 to TRBJ2-5; D is possibly TRBD2 (5 bases). CDR3 length equals 11 residues. Germline V gene lookup returns CDR1 MNHEY and CDR2 SVGAGI. V was cut by 7 bases and J by 7 bases, with 10 bases left in between. The CDR3 loop is CASILRGTQYF. Here the CDR3 DNA reads TGTGCCAGCATCCTCCGGGGGACCCAGTACTTC.

This clonotype occurred many times. The chain links TRBV20-1 to TRBJ2-3; TRBD1 matches at 7 bases. CDR1 DFQATT and CDR2 SNEGSKA come from the germline V gene (reference sequence). Unmatched junction bases numbered 11, after V lost 0 bases and J lost 2 bases. The length of the CDR3 is 17 residues. The CDR3 nucleotides are TGCAGTGCTAGAGATCGACCAGAGGGACAGTTCACAGATACGCAGTATTTT. Its translation is CSARDRPEGQFTDTQYF.

This clonotype was counted many times. This chain joins TRBV7-2 and TRBJ1-6, with TRBD1 matching over 9 bases. Germline lookup yields CDR1 SGHTA and CDR2 FQGNSA. V trimming: 5 bases; J trimming: 9 bases; junction bases outside the gene matches: 8. The CDR3 loop spans 15 amino acids. The DNA for the CDR3 is TGTGCCAGCAGCCCTACCGGACAGGGGTTTTCACCCCTCCACTTT. It translates to CASSPTGQGFSPLHF.

This clonotype was counted ten times or more. This chain joins TRBV15 and TRBJ2-3; a possible D gene is TRBD2 (7 bases). The CDR3 covers 14 residues. The V end was cut by 5 bases, the J end by 2 bases, with 11 bases between. Germline V gives CDR1 LNHNV, CDR2 YYDKDF (reference sequence). For the CDR3, the DNA is TGTGCCACCAGCGGGGGGGCCTCCACAGATACGCAGTATTTT. This sequence encodes CATSGGASTDTQYF. The full variable domain, in which reference TRBV15 and TRBJ2-3 provide the parts outside the CDR3, is DAMVIQNPRYQVTQFGKPVTLSCSQTLNHNVMYWYQQKSSQAPKLLFHYYDKDFNNEADTPDNFQSRRPNTSFCFLDIRSPGLGDTAMYLCATSGGASTDTQYFGPGTRLTVL.

This clonotype was detected ten times or more. The V and J genes are TRBV6-5 and TRBJ2-3; D is uncertain. The germline V and J ends were trimmed by 2 bases and 5 bases, with 8 bases remaining between them. This CDR3 has 13 amino acids. Germline values: CDR1 MNHEY, CDR2 SVGAGI. The DNA of the CDR3 is TGTGCCAGCAGTTACCGCACTGGAGATACGCAGTATTTT. As protein: CASSYRTGDTQYF.

In nucleotides, the CDR3 is TGTGCCAGCAGTTCCGGGAGGGAAGGATCACCCCTCCACTTT. Protein product: CASSSGREGSPLHF. The chain recombines TRBV27 with TRBJ1-6; D ambiguous. CDR3 length: 14 amino acids. Per the germline V gene, CDR1 is MNHEY and CDR2 is SMNVEV (reference sequence). Trimming left V 4 bases short and J 10 bases short, with 14 bases between.